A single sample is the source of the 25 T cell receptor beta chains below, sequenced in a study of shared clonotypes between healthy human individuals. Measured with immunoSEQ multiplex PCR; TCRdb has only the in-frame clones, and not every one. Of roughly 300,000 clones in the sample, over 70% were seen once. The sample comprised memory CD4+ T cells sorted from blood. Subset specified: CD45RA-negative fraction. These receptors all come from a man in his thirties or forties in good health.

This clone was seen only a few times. The CDR3 DNA reads TGTGCCAGCAGCTTCGAACTACCTTACAATGAGCAGTTCTTC. It encodes CASSFELPYNEQFF. This chain joins TRBV7-2 and TRBJ2-1; D is unclear. The CDR3 runs to 14 residues. The V end lost 3 bases, the J end lost 4 bases, and 10 bases lay between the germline ends. Germline V lookup: CDR1 SGHTA, CDR2 FQGNSA. The entire variable domain, with the rest obtained from reference TRBV7-2 and TRBJ2-1, is as follows: GAGVSQSPSNKVTEKGKDVELRCDPISGHTALYWYRQSLGQGLEFLIYFQGNSAPDKSGLPSDRFSAERTGGSVSTLTIQRTQQEDSAVYLCASSFELPYNEQFFGPGTRLTVL.

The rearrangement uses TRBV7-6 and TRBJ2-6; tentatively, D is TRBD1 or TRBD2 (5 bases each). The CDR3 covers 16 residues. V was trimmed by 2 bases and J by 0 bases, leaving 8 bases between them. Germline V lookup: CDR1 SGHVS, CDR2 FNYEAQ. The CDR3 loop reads CASSLLGTSGANVLTF. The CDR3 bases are TGTGCCAGCAGCTTATTGGGGACCTCTGGGGCCAACGTCCTGACTTTC.

CDR3 sequence reads: CATRTGGSTDTQYF. The CDR3 DNA reads TGTGCCACCAGGACAGGGGGTAGTACAGATACGCAGTATTTT. The chain employs TRBV19 and TRBJ2-3; 10 nucleotides align to TRBD1. This CDR3 comprises 14 residues. Germline trimming cut 10 bases from V and 3 bases from J; bases unmatched to any gene: 7. Germline V gene sequence: CDR1 LNHDA, CDR2 SQIVND (reference sequence).

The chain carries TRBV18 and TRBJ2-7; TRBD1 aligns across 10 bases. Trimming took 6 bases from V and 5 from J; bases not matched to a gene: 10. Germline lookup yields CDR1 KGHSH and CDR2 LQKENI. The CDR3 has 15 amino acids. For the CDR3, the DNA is TGTGCCAGCTCGCAGACAGGGGGCGAAGAGAACGAGCAGTACTTC. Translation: CASSQTGGEENEQYF.

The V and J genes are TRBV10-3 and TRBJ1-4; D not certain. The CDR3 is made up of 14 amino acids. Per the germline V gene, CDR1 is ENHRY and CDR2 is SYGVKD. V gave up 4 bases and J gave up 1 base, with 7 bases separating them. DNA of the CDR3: TGTGCCATCAGTGCTACAGAAACTAATGAAAAACTGTTTTTT. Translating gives CAISATETNEKLFF.

The chain's CDR3 is CASSSKQVNTEAFF. CDR3 DNA: TGTGCCAGCAGCTCGAAACAAGTGAACACTGAAGCTTTCTTT. This chain links TRBV7-4 with TRBJ1-1; D unclear. The germline gives CDR1 SGHVT, CDR2 SQSDAQ. Trimming stripped 4 bases from V and 0 bases from J, with 9 bases between. CDR3 length: 14 amino acids.

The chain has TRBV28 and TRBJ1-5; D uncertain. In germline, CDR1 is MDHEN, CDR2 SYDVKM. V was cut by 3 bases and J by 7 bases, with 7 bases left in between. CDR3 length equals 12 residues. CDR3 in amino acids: CASSFVGQPQHF. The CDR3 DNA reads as TGTGCCAGCAGTTTTGTGGGACAGCCCCAGCATTTT.

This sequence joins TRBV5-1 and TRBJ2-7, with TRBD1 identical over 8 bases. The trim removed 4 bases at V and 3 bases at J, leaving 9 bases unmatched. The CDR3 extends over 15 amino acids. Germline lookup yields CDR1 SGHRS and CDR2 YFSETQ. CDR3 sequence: CASSALDRAIYEQYF. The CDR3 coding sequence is TGCGCCAGCAGCGCCCTGGACAGGGCCATCTACGAGCAGTACTTC. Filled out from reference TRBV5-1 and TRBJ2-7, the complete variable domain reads KAGVTQTPRYLIKTRGQQVTLSCSPISGHRSVSWYQQTPGQGLQFLFEYFSETQRNKGNFPGRFSGRQFSNSRSEMNVSTLELGDSALYLCASSALDRAIYEQYFGPGTRLTVT.

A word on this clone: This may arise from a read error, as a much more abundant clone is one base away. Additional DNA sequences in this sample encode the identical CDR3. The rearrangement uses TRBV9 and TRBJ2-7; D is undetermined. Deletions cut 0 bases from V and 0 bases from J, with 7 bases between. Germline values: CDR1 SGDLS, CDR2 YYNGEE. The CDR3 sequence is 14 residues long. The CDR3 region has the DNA TGTGCCAGCAGCGTAGAGGGCAGCTCCTACGAGCAGTACTTC. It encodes CASSVEGSSYEQYF. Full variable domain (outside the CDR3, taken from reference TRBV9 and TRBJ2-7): DSGVTQTPKHLITATGQRVTLRCSPRSGDLSVYWYQQSLDQGLQFLIQYYNGEERAKGNILERFSAQQFPDLHSELNLSSLELGDSALYFCASSVEGSSYEQYFGPGTRLTVT.

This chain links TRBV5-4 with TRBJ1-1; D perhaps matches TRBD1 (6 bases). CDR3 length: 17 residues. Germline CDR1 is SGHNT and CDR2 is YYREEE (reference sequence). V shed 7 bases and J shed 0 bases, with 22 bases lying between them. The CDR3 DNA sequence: TGTGCCAGCGGAAGGGGCGTACGGGGGCGCATGAACACTGAAGCTTTCTTT. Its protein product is CASGRGVRGRMNTEAFF.

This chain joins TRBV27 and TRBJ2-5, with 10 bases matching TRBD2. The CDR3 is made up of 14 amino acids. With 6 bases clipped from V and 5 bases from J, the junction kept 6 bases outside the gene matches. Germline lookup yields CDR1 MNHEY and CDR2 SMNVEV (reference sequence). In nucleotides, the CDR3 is TGTGCCAGCAGGTTAGCGGGAGGTGGTGAGACCCAGTACTTC. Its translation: CASRLAGGGETQYF.

The CDR3 nucleotides read TGTGCCAGCAGTTACCTCGCAGGGAGCTCCTACGAGCAGTACTTC. It specifies CASSYLAGSSYEQYF. V and J are TRBV6-5 and TRBJ2-7; D assignment may be TRBD1 or TRBD2 (5 bases each). CDR3 length: 15 amino acids. CDR1 and CDR2 from the germline V gene are MNHEY and SVGAGI. Trimming removed 2 bases at V and 0 bases at J, with 11 bases between.

The CDR3 loop reads CASSLTSGTYNEQFF. CDR3 sequence (DNA): TGCGCCAGCAGCTTGACTAGCGGTACTTACAATGAGCAGTTCTTC. The J gene is TRBJ2-1, the V gene TRBV5-1, with 8 bases that match TRBD2. CDR1 is SGHRS, CDR2 YFSETQ, per germline. This CDR3 spans 15 amino acids. The trim removed 1 base at V and 4 bases at J, leaving 4 bases unmatched. The full variable domain, completed using reference TRBV5-1 and TRBJ2-1, is KAGVTQTPRYLIKTRGQQVTLSCSPISGHRSVSWYQQTPGQGLQFLFEYFSETQRNKGNFPGRFSGRQFSNSRSEMNVSTLELGDSALYLCASSLTSGTYNEQFFGPGTRLTVL.

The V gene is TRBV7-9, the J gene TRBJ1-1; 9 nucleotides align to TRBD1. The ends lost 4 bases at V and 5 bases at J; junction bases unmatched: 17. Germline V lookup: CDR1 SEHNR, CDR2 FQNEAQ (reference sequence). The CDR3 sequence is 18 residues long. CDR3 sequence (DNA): TGTGCCAGCAGCTCCCATACGACCGGGACAGGGTTTAGGACTGAAGCTTTCTTT. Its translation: CASSSHTTGTGFRTEAFF.

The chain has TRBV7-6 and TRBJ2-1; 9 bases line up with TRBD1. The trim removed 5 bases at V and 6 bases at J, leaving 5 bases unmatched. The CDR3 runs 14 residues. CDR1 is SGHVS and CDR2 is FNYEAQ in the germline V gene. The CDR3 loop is CASSPRDRVNEQFF. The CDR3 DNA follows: TGTGCCAGCAGCCCCCGGGACAGGGTCAATGAGCAGTTCTTC.

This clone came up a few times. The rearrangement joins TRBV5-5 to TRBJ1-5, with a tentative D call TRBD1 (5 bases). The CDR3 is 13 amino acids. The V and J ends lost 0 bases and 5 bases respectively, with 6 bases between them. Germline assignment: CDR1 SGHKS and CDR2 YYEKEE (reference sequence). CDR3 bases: TGTGCCAGCAGCTTGGCGGGGGATCAGCCCCAGCATTTT. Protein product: CASSLAGDQPQHF.

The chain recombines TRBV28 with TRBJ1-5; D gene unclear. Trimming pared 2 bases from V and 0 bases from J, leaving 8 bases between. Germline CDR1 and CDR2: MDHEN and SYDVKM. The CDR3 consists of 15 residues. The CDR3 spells CASSLPGYSNQPQHF. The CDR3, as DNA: TGTGCCAGCAGTTTACCGGGATATAGCAATCAGCCCCAGCATTTT.

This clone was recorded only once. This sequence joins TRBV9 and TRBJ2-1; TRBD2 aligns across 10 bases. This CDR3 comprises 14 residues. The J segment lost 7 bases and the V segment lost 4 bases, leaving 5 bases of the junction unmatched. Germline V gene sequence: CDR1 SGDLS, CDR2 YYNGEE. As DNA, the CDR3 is TGTGCCAGCAGCCCGGGACTAGCGAGGAATGAGCAGTTCTTC. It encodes CASSPGLARNEQFF.

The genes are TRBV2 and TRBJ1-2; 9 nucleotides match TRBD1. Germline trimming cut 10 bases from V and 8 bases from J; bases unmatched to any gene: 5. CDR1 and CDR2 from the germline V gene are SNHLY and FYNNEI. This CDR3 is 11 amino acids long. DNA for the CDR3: TGTGCCACCCGGGACAGGGACGGCTACACCTTC. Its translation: CATRDRDGYTF.

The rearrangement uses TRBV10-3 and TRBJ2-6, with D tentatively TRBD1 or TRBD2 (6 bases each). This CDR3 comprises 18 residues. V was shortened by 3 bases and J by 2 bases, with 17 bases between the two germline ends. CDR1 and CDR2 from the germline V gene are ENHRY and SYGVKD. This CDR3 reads CAISEKRGVGAGANVLTF. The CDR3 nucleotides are TGTGCCATCAGTGAAAAGAGGGGGGTCGGCGCTGGGGCCAACGTCCTGACTTTC.

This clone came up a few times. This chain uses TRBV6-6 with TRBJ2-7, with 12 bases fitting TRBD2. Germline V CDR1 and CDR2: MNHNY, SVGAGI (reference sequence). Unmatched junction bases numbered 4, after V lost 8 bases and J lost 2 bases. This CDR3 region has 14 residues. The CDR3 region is CASRLAGVPYEQYF. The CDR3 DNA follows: TGTGCCAGCCGACTAGCGGGAGTTCCCTACGAGCAGTACTTC.

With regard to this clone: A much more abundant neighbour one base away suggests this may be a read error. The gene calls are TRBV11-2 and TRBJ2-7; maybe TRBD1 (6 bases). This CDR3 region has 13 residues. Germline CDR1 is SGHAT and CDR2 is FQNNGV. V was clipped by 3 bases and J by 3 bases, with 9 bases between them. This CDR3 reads CASSFGQNYEQYF. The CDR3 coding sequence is TGTGCCAGCAGCTTTGGACAGAACTACGAGCAGTACTTC.

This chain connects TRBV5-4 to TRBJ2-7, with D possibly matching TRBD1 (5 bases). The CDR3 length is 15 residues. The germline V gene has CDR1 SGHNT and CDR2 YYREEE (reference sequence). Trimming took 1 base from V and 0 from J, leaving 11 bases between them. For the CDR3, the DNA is TGTGCCAGCAGCTTGAAGGGGCCCCACTCCTACGAGCAGTACTTC. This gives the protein CASSLKGPHSYEQYF.

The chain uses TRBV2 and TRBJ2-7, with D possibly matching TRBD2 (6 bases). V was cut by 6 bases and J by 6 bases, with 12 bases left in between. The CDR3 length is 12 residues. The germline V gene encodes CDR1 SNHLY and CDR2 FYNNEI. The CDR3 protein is CASSLQEGEQYF. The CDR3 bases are TGTGCCAGCAGCCTCCAGGAGGGCGAGCAGTACTTC.

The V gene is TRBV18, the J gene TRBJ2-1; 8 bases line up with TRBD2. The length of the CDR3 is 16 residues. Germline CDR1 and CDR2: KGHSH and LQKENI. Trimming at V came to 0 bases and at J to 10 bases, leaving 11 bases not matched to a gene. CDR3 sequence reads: CASSPPRVAGSREQFF. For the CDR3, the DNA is TGTGCCAGCTCACCACCCCGGGTAGCGGGGTCCAGGGAGCAGTTCTTC.